The next 27 T cell receptor beta chains were all read from a single sample in a study of beta chain features in type 1 diabetes. Study findings and constraints: Patients with Type 1 diabetes showed moderately but significantly shorter TCRB CDR3s in all four CD4+ subsets.

The authors reverse transcribed all of the isolated RNA, so sequencing captured expressed TCRB transcripts. Only in-frame clones appear in the TCRdb table, and some are missing; sequencing was by immunoSEQ multiplex PCR. The table includes 400,000 or so clones, 8.5% to 10% detected once. For these TCRs, the target antigens are not known. The source material was central memory CD4+ T cells from blood. Every receptor here comes from a young man with type 1 diabetes.

Regarding this clone: The sample contains more than one DNA sequence encoding this CDR3. The rearrangement joins TRBV25-1 to TRBJ2-5; D not resolved. Germline-derived CDR1 and CDR2 are MGHDK and SYGVNS. Trimming took 2 bases from V and 6 from J, leaving 1 base between them. The CDR3 length is 10 residues. Written as DNA, the CDR3 is TGTGCCAGCAGTGAAAAGACCCAGTACTTC. Protein: CASSEKTQYF.

This clone appeared a few times. V gene TRBV21-1 combines with J gene TRBJ2-7; the tabulated D call, TRBD2, remains unverified against the DNA. TRBV21-1 is annotated as a pseudogene. CDR3 length: 14 residues. Here the CDR3 reads CASSKGASFDEQYF. CDR3 nucleotide sequence: TGTGCCAGCAGCAAAGGAGCTTCGTTCGACGAGCAGTACTTC.

This rearrangement joins TRBV7-2 to TRBJ2-2; D ambiguous. This CDR3 has 18 residues. Germline V gives CDR1 SGHTA, CDR2 FQGNSA. Trimming removed 2 bases from V and 0 bases from J, with 16 bases in between. The CDR3 region has the DNA TGTGCCAGCAGCTTATCGACGGAACACGCGGCGAACACCGGGGAGCTGTTTTTT. As protein: CASSLSTEHAANTGELFF.

Ten or more counts support this clone. This chain uses TRBV7-2 with TRBJ1-1; tentatively, D is TRBD1 (6 bases). With 4 bases removed from V and 1 base from J, the gap between germline ends came to 19 bases. Germline lookup yields CDR1 SGHTA and CDR2 FQGNSA. The CDR3 is 17 amino acids. The CDR3 coding sequence is TGTGCCAGCAGCTCACTTCTGGGGGCGACTGGGAACACTGAAGCTTTCTTT. Translated: CASSSLLGATGNTEAFF. The full variable domain, completed using reference TRBV7-2 and TRBJ1-1, is GAGVSQSPSNKVTEKGKDVELRCDPISGHTALYWYRQSLGQGLEFLIYFQGNSAPDKSGLPSDRFSAERTGGSVSTLTIQRTQQEDSAVYLCASSSLLGATGNTEAFFGQGTRLTVV.

This clone occurred a few times. This chain uses TRBV4-1 with TRBJ2-7; TRBD1 matches at 9 bases. The CDR3 extends over 17 amino acids. Germline CDR1 MGHRA, CDR2 YSYEKL. V lost 0 bases to trimming and J lost 2 bases; unmatched junction nucleotides: 8. The CDR3 here is CASSQDHPGQGTYEQYF. CDR3 bases: TGCGCCAGCAGCCAAGATCACCCCGGACAGGGGACCTACGAGCAGTACTTC.

The chain couples TRBV7-9 to TRBJ1-2, with a tentative D call TRBD1 (6 bases). The CDR3 runs 15 residues. V was clipped by 1 base and J by 6 bases, with 15 bases between them. Germline lookup yields CDR1 SEHNR and CDR2 FQNEAQ (reference sequence). CDR3 sequence: CASSLGSGRGHGYTF. CDR3 bases: TGTGCCAGCAGCTTAGGCTCCGGCAGGGGACATGGCTACACCTTC.

The chain couples TRBV6-5 to TRBJ2-3; D possibly corresponds to TRBD1 (6 bases). CDR1 and CDR2 (germline): MNHEY, SVGAGI. With 6 bases removed from V and 5 bases from J, the gap between germline ends came to 12 bases. This CDR3 has 13 amino acids. For the CDR3, the DNA is TGTGCCAGCAGCCCCTGGACAGAAGATACGCAGTATTTT. It specifies CASSPWTEDTQYF.

This clone was observed a few times. The chain uses TRBV7-9 and TRBJ2-4; D gene unclear. The CDR3 contains 13 residues. V dropped 5 bases and J dropped 0 bases, with 5 bases sitting between them. Germline-derived CDR1 and CDR2 are SEHNR and FQNEAQ (reference sequence). Here the CDR3 reads CASSGIAKNIQYF. The CDR3 DNA follows: TGTGCCAGCAGCGGGATAGCCAAAAACATTCAGTACTTC.

This clone showed up just a few times. V gene TRBV2 combines with J gene TRBJ1-5; TRBD1 aligns across 8 bases. This CDR3 comprises 14 residues. Germline V CDR1 and CDR2: SNHLY, FYNNEI. The junction had 5 bases not matched to a gene; V was cut back by 7 bases and J by 3 bases. Here the CDR3 DNA reads TGTGCCAGCACCCGGACAGGGTCCAATCAGCCCCAGCATTTT. Translation gives CASTRTGSNQPQHF.

V usage is TRBV18 and J usage is TRBJ2-5; unclear D gene. The CDR3 spans 15 residues. Germline CDR1 reads KGHSH; CDR2 reads LQKENI. V lost 3 bases and J lost 3, with 14 bases in between. The CDR3 sequence: CASSPGRKGEETQYF. In DNA, the CDR3 is TGTGCCAGCTCACCGGGTAGAAAGGGCGAAGAGACCCAGTACTTC.

This clone was seen a handful of times. The chain carries TRBV5-1 and TRBJ2-3; no clear D. V was shortened by 5 bases and J by 11 bases, with 18 bases between the two germline ends. CDR1 and CDR2 from the germline V gene are SGHRS and YFSETQ. CDR3 length: 13 amino acids. Here the CDR3 DNA reads TGCGCCAGCAGGGGGAACGACATCTCTTGGCAGTATTTT. It encodes CASRGNDISWQYF.

Note on this clone: Germline and junction disagree at one end, which may indicate a read error. This rearrangement joins TRBV30 to TRBJ1-1; the D is unclear. The CDR3 has 15 amino acids. CDR1 is GTSNPN and CDR2 is SVGIG in the germline V gene (reference sequence). CDR3 amino acids: CAWSEYRRGEGGALF. CDR3 nucleotide sequence: TGTGCCTGGAGTGAATACCGTCGGGGAGAGGGTGGAGCTCTCTTT.

This sequence joins TRBV18 and TRBJ2-2; no clear D gene. This CDR3 spans 13 amino acids. The germline gives CDR1 KGHSH, CDR2 LQKENI. V was trimmed by 2 bases and J by 6 bases, leaving 7 bases between them. Written as DNA, the CDR3 is TGTGCCAGCTCACCAGATGTGGCCGGGGAGCTGTTTTTT. Amino acids: CASSPDVAGELFF.

V gene TRBV2 combines with J gene TRBJ2-1; TRBD1 agrees at 11 bases. With V trimmed by 4 bases and J by 8 bases, 7 bases remained unmatched. The germline gives CDR1 SNHLY, CDR2 FYNNEI. This CDR3 contains 15 residues. CDR3 sequence: CASSVPGTGGYEQFF. As DNA, the CDR3 is TGTGCCAGCAGTGTCCCCGGGACAGGGGGATATGAGCAGTTCTTC.

In this sample, this clone turned up a few times. The chain joins TRBV28 to TRBJ2-7, with 8 bases matching TRBD1. With 6 bases clipped from V and 6 bases from J, the junction kept 1 base outside the gene matches. This CDR3 has 11 amino acids. CDR1 and CDR2 (germline): MDHEN, SYDVKM. In nucleotides, the CDR3 is TGTGCCAGCAGGGGACAGGTCGAGCAGTACTTC. Protein sequence: CASRGQVEQYF.

The CDR3: CASSSSGRVTDTQYF. CDR3 nucleotides: TGTGCCAGCAGTTCTAGCGGGAGGGTCACAGATACGCAGTATTTT. The V gene is TRBV28, the J gene TRBJ2-3; 12 bases map to TRBD2. CDR3 length: 15 residues. Trimming took 4 bases from V and 2 from J; bases not matched to a gene: 1. Per the germline V gene, CDR1 is MDHEN and CDR2 is SYDVKM.

A few counts support this clone. This rearrangement joins TRBV11-3 to TRBJ2-1; no reliable D call. Germline CDR1 and CDR2: SGHNT and YENEEA. The CDR3 is 14 residues long. The V end was cut by 1 base, the J end by 4 bases, with 8 bases between. This chain's CDR3 is CASSLGSVYNEQFF. The CDR3 region has the DNA TGTGCCAGCAGCTTAGGGTCGGTATACAATGAGCAGTTCTTC.

This clone showed up just a few times. This chain uses TRBV4-3 with TRBJ2-4; 7 bases line up with TRBD2. This CDR3 spans 16 amino acids. CDR1 is LGHNA, CDR2 YSLEER, per germline. The ends lost 0 bases at V and 4 bases at J; junction bases unmatched: 6. The CDR3 DNA sequence: TGCGCCAGCAGCCAAGATTGGGTGGGGGGGAAAAACATTCAGTACTTC. It encodes CASSQDWVGGKNIQYF.

The V gene is TRBV19, the J gene TRBJ2-7, with 10 bases matching TRBD1. V gave up 5 bases and J gave up 12 bases; unmatched junction bases: 7. CDR1 and CDR2 from the germline V gene are LNHDA and SQIVND (reference sequence). The CDR3 sequence is 12 residues long. The CDR3 DNA reads TGTGCCAGTAGTGTGACAGGGGGCGTATGGTACTTC. It translates to CASSVTGGVWYF.

This clone was counted between two and nine times. The rearrangement links TRBV5-6 to TRBJ2-3; tentatively, D is TRBD2 (6 bases). The V and J ends lost 2 bases and 1 base respectively, with 17 bases between them. CDR3 length equals 17 residues. Looked up from germline, CDR1 is SGHDT and CDR2 is YYEEEE. CDR3 sequence: CASSFDGGIGGTDTQYF. The CDR3 DNA follows: TGTGCCAGCAGCTTTGATGGGGGGATCGGAGGCACAGATACGCAGTATTTT.

The chain links TRBV18 to TRBJ1-1; D perhaps matches TRBD1 (5 bases). Per the germline V gene, CDR1 is KGHSH and CDR2 is LQKENI. The CDR3 contains 14 residues. V lost 3 bases, J lost 1 base, and 9 bases lay in between. The CDR3 bases are TGTGCCAGCTCACCGAACGGGGCGAACACTGAAGCTTTCTTT. The encoded protein is CASSPNGANTEAFF. The variable domain in full, completed from reference TRBV18 and TRBJ1-1, reads NAGVMQNPRHLVRRRGQEARLRCSPMKGHSHVYWYRQLPEEGLKFMVYLQKENIIDESGMPKERFSAEFPKEGPSILRIQQVVRGDSAAYFCASSPNGANTEAFFGQGTRLTVV.

The gene calls are TRBV5-6 and TRBJ2-7; D unclear. V was clipped by 3 bases and J by 6 bases, with 16 bases between them. The germline V gene encodes CDR1 SGHDT and CDR2 YYEEEE. This CDR3 region has 14 residues. The CDR3 bases are TGTGCCAGCAGCTCCGTATCTATACCGGGCGAGCAGTACTTC. Translating it yields CASSSVSIPGEQYF.

V is TRBV5-4 and J is TRBJ1-3; 7 nucleotides align to TRBD1. The germline V gene has CDR1 SGHNT and CDR2 YYREEE (reference sequence). The CDR3 runs to 15 residues. The trim removed 3 bases at V and 4 bases at J, leaving 7 bases unmatched. CDR3 nucleotide sequence: TGTGCCAGCAGCTCTCGACAGGGCTCCGGAAACACCATATATTTT. This encodes CASSSRQGSGNTIYF.

The CDR3: CASSLGPTGGYF. CDR3 DNA sequence: TGTGCCAGCAGCTTAGGGCCGACGGGGGGGTACTTC. The chain uses TRBV7-2 and TRBJ2-7, with 7 bases aligning to TRBD2. Germline loops: CDR1 SGHTA, CDR2 FQGNSA. The CDR3 loop spans 12 amino acids. Trimming took 1 base from V and 12 from J; bases not matched to a gene: 6.

The rearrangement uses TRBV28 and TRBJ2-3, with TRBD1 matching 8 bases. Germline V gene sequence: CDR1 MDHEN, CDR2 SYDVKM. The CDR3 length is 15 residues. Trimming took 4 bases from V and 1 from J; bases not matched to a gene: 4. CDR3 sequence reads: CASSSGGRGTDTQYF. CDR3 DNA: TGTGCCAGCAGTTCAGGGGGCAGGGGCACAGATACGCAGTATTTT.

This clone came up a few times. This chain joins TRBV27 and TRBJ2-2; D remains ambiguous. V lost 6 bases and J lost 7, with 9 bases in between. CDR3 length: 12 amino acids. Germline CDR1 and CDR2: MNHEY and SMNVEV (reference sequence). CDR3 sequence reads: CASRSLGGELFF. CDR3 DNA sequence: TGTGCCAGCAGGTCCCTCGGCGGGGAGCTGTTTTTT.

The chain combines TRBV6-5 with TRBJ2-2; D is possibly TRBD2 (6 bases). The V end was cut by 10 bases, the J end by 5 bases, with 17 bases between. The CDR3 loop spans 14 amino acids. Germline V gene data show CDR1 as MNHEY and CDR2 as SVGAGI. Written as DNA, the CDR3 is TGTGCCACCACACCGGGACTGGGGACCGGGGAGCTGTTTTTT. Its translation: CATTPGLGTGELFF.